The 26 T cell receptor beta chains given below trace back to one sample, sequenced in a study of OX40 agonist ivuxolimab in advanced cancers. The data were produced by immunoSEQ multiplex PCR, yet TCRdb's version contains in-frame clones alone and is incomplete. The profile covers about 100,000 clones, with around 91% appearing a single time and approximately 0.16% taken by the ten largest. The source was CD4+ or CD8+ T cells sorted from blood, collected in a trial of the OX40 agonist ivuxolimab. The receptors here all came from an adult with an advanced solid tumor such as melanoma, head and neck, liver or kidney cancer.

The V and J genes are TRBV5-1 and TRBJ2-3; D is perhaps TRBD1 or TRBD2 (6 bases each). This CDR3 has 15 residues. Germline V gene sequence: CDR1 SGHRS, CDR2 YFSETQ. V lost 7 bases and J lost 4, with 19 bases in between. This chain's CDR3 is CASGKEGVTPDTQYF. The CDR3 nucleotides are TGCGCCAGCGGGAAGGAGGGGGTCACACCAGATACGCAGTATTTT.

The chain is built from TRBV30 and TRBJ2-7, with D perhaps TRBD1 (5 bases). CDR3 length: 17 residues. Trimming removed 4 bases from V and 0 bases from J, with 22 bases in between. The germline V gene encodes CDR1 GTSNPN and CDR2 SVGIG (reference sequence). The CDR3 spells CAWIPPYWNRSSYEQYF. As DNA, the CDR3 is TGTGCCTGGATTCCCCCCTACTGGAACAGGAGCTCCTACGAGCAGTACTTC.

The chain carries TRBV19 and TRBJ1-5; 9 positions agree with TRBD1. Germline CDR1 and CDR2: LNHDA and SQIVND (reference sequence). V lost 4 bases and J lost 12; bases outside the gene matches: 13. The CDR3 sequence is 15 residues long. Here the CDR3 reads CASSSAGTGLMVQHF. CDR3 DNA sequence: TGTGCCAGTAGTAGCGCCGGGACAGGGTTGATGGTCCAGCATTTT.

This clone was seen just once. This chain connects TRBV16 to TRBJ2-1, with 11 nucleotides matching TRBD2. The CDR3 has 16 amino acids. Germline CDR1 is KGHSY and CDR2 is FQNENV. With 1 base clipped from V and 4 bases from J, the junction kept 3 bases outside the gene matches. CDR3 loop: CASSQFGTSGYNEQFF. CDR3 in DNA: TGTGCCAGCAGCCAATTCGGGACTAGCGGATACAATGAGCAGTTCTTC.

J is TRBJ2-1 and V is TRBV7-3, with TRBD2 matching 7 bases. The germline CDR1 and CDR2 sequences are SGHTA and FQGTGA. This CDR3 comprises 16 residues. V trimming: 2 bases; J trimming: 0 bases; junction bases outside the gene matches: 4. The CDR3: CASSLLAESSYNEQFF. DNA of the CDR3: TGTGCCAGCAGCTTACTAGCGGAAAGCTCCTACAATGAGCAGTTCTTC.

The CDR3 bases are TGTGCCAGCAGTTACGACGAAAGCCCAGGAAACACCATATATTTT. Translating it yields CASSYDESPGNTIYF. The chain employs TRBV6-5 and TRBJ1-3; D remains unclear. In germline, CDR1 is MNHEY, CDR2 SVGAGI. CDR3 length: 15 residues. V lost 2 bases and J lost 4, with 12 bases in between.

The chain has TRBV7-6 and TRBJ1-2; unclear D gene. Looked up from germline, CDR1 is SGHVS and CDR2 is FNYEAQ. Trimming left V 0 bases short and J 2 bases short, with 16 bases between. This CDR3 has 17 residues. CDR3 in amino acids: CASSLASQVSTNYGYTF. The CDR3 coding sequence is TGTGCCAGCAGCTTAGCATCCCAGGTCTCAACAAACTATGGCTACACCTTC.

The CDR3 is CASRWRSGGPDSYEQYF. DNA for the CDR3: TGTGCCAGCAGATGGAGGAGCGGGGGCCCAGACTCCTACGAGCAGTACTTC. The chain carries TRBV2 and TRBJ2-7; 8 positions match TRBD2. With V trimmed by 6 bases and J by 0 bases, 13 bases remained unmatched. There are 17 residues in the CDR3. Germline V CDR1 and CDR2: SNHLY, FYNNEI.

This clone was detected many times. The chain recombines TRBV7-3 with TRBJ2-2; D ambiguous. Per germline, CDR1 SGHTA and CDR2 FQGTGA. Trimming shortened V by 3 bases and J by 5 bases, and 7 bases separated the two germline ends. The CDR3 length is 13 residues. CDR3 sequence: CASSFRWTGELFF. The CDR3, as DNA: TGTGCCAGCAGCTTTCGTTGGACCGGGGAGCTGTTTTTT.

The chain couples TRBV5-4 to TRBJ2-2; 7 bases agree with TRBD2. J was trimmed by 4 bases and V by 3 bases; bases with no gene match: 6. Germline V gene lookup returns CDR1 SGHNT and CDR2 YYREEE (reference sequence). This CDR3 comprises 15 residues. CDR3 amino acids: CASSYVSGGTGELFF. For the CDR3, the DNA is TGTGCCAGCAGCTACGTGTCGGGGGGCACCGGGGAGCTGTTTTTT.

The DNA of the CDR3 is TGTGCCAGTAGTGCGGACACAACTACGCGGGAGACCCAGTACTTC. Residues: CASSADTTTRETQYF. The chain combines TRBV19 with TRBJ2-5, with D possibly being TRBD1 (5 bases). CDR1 and CDR2 from the germline V gene are LNHDA and SQIVND (reference sequence). Trimming took 5 bases from V and 5 from J, leaving 18 bases between them. This CDR3 contains 15 residues.

The chain is built from TRBV7-8 and TRBJ2-7; the D gene is possibly TRBD2 (7 bases). Trimming pared 4 bases from V and 6 bases from J, leaving 19 bases between. The CDR3 sequence is 15 residues long. Germline values: CDR1 SGHVS, CDR2 FQNEAQ. The CDR3 region has the DNA TGTGCCAGCAGCTCGGGGGGCAGGGGAGAAGGCGAGCAGTACTTC. This codes for CASSSGGRGEGEQYF.

This rearrangement joins TRBV28 to TRBJ1-1; D remains unclear. The CDR3 sequence is 12 residues long. Trimming left V 0 bases short and J 11 bases short, with 10 bases between. Per the germline V gene, CDR1 is MDHEN and CDR2 is SYDVKM. This chain's CDR3 is CASSLWSYEAFF. CDR3 in DNA: TGTGCCAGCAGTTTATGGTCTTACGAGGCTTTCTTT.

J is TRBJ2-5 and V is TRBV9; maybe TRBD2 (5 bases). V gave up 4 bases and J gave up 2 bases, with 15 bases separating them. Germline V gene sequence: CDR1 SGDLS, CDR2 YYNGEE. The CDR3 is 15 residues long. This chain's CDR3 is CASSPQSGWQETQYF. DNA for the CDR3: TGTGCCAGCAGCCCTCAGTCGGGGTGGCAAGAGACCCAGTACTTC.

As regards this clone: Additional DNA sequences in this sample encode the identical CDR3. The chain couples TRBV5-1 to TRBJ2-5; no definite D call. Germline-derived CDR1 and CDR2 are SGHRS and YFSETQ. The CDR3 extends over 12 amino acids. Trimming took off 1 base at V and 1 base at J, with 2 bases between the two ends. The CDR3 spells CASSLPQETQYF. CDR3 DNA sequence: TGCGCCAGCAGCTTGCCCCAAGAGACCCAGTACTTC. Together with reference TRBV5-1 and TRBJ2-5, the CDR3 gives the full variable domain: KAGVTQTPRYLIKTRGQQVTLSCSPISGHRSVSWYQQTPGQGLQFLFEYFSETQRNKGNFPGRFSGRQFSNSRSEMNVSTLELGDSALYLCASSLPQETQYFGPGTRLLVL.

The chain has TRBV7-8 and TRBJ1-2, with D possibly TRBD1 on 5 matching bases. The CDR3 has 13 residues. Trimming cost V 5 bases and J 2 bases, with 9 bases left between them. Germline V gene data show CDR1 as SGHVS and CDR2 as FQNEAQ. The CDR3 coding sequence is TGTGCCAGCAGCCTTAGACAGAACTATGGCTACACCTTC. Translating gives CASSLRQNYGYTF.

CDR3 protein: CASSETNSPLHF. CDR3 bases: TGCGCCAGCAGTGAGACCAATTCACCCCTCCACTTT. The chain carries TRBV10-2 and TRBJ1-6; D remains unclear. V was clipped by 2 bases and J by 7 bases, with 3 bases between them. Germline V gene sequence: CDR1 WSHSY, CDR2 SAAADI. The CDR3 is 12 residues long.

The rearrangement joins TRBV28 to TRBJ2-1; D possibly corresponds to TRBD1 (6 bases). Germline V gene lookup returns CDR1 MDHEN and CDR2 SYDVKM. V lost 6 bases and J 9 bases, leaving 18 bases between the germline ends. This CDR3 has 14 amino acids. The CDR3 sequence: CASSPAGTRGEQFF. DNA for the CDR3: TGTGCCAGCAGCCCCGCCGGGACACGGGGTGAGCAGTTCTTC.

This chain links TRBV5-1 with TRBJ2-1; D gene ambiguous. The ends were cut back, 4 bases at V and 6 bases at J, with 14 bases in the middle. Germline V gives CDR1 SGHRS, CDR2 YFSETQ. The CDR3 spans 14 residues. For the CDR3, the DNA is TGCGCCAGCAGCCGTAGTATAGGGCGCAATGAGCAGTTCTTC. As protein: CASSRSIGRNEQFF.

The chain uses TRBV27 and TRBJ2-5; 9 bases agree with TRBD1. V was clipped by 3 bases and J by 4 bases; unmatched bases: 6. CDR3 length: 15 residues. The germline V gene encodes CDR1 MNHEY and CDR2 SMNVEV (reference sequence). CDR3 loop: CASSFRDRAPETQYF. CDR3 coding DNA: TGTGCCAGCAGTTTCCGGGACAGGGCGCCAGAGACCCAGTACTTC.

V is TRBV7-6 and J is TRBJ2-2, with TRBD1 as a possible D gene (6 bases). This CDR3 contains 15 residues. Trimming cost V 2 bases and J 7 bases, with 14 bases left between them. The germline CDR1 and CDR2 sequences are SGHVS and FNYEAQ. CDR3 sequence (DNA): TGTGCCAGCAGCTTAAGGCCAGGGGCGAACGGGGAGCTGTTTTTT. This gives the protein CASSLRPGANGELFF.

The chain links TRBV30 to TRBJ2-7; the D call may be TRBD1 or TRBD2 (6 bases each). This CDR3 has 13 residues. Germline V gene data show CDR1 as GTSNPN and CDR2 as SVGIG (reference sequence). V was clipped by 3 bases and J by 10 bases, with 19 bases between them. The CDR3 region is CAWSLDTGADQYF. Here the CDR3 DNA reads TGTGCCTGGAGCCTAGACACGGGGGCCGACCAGTACTTC.

The chain couples TRBV6-6 to TRBJ2-1, with D maybe TRBD2 (5 bases). The CDR3 contains 11 residues. V was cut by 7 bases and J by 10 bases, with 11 bases left in between. The germline V gene has CDR1 MNHNY and CDR2 SVGAGI (reference sequence). The CDR3 protein is CASNQAGEQFF. CDR3 sequence (DNA): TGTGCCAGCAATCAGGCGGGCGAGCAGTTCTTC.

V gene TRBV2 combines with J gene TRBJ2-2; D gene ambiguous. This CDR3 is 15 amino acids long. Trimming stripped 4 bases from V and 2 bases from J, with 11 bases between. Germline CDR1 and CDR2: SNHLY and FYNNEI. This CDR3 is CASSVPVGNTGELFF. The DNA of the CDR3 is TGTGCCAGCAGTGTTCCGGTCGGTAACACCGGGGAGCTGTTTTTT.

The rearrangement joins TRBV9 to TRBJ2-2; D possibly corresponds to TRBD2 (5 bases). V lost 6 bases and J lost 1, with 7 bases in between. The germline V gene has CDR1 SGDLS and CDR2 YYNGEE. CDR3 length: 13 amino acids. CDR3 nucleotide sequence: TGTGCCAGCAAAGCGGAGAACACCGGGGAGCTGTTTTTT. Translated: CASKAENTGELFF.

The CDR3 DNA follows: TGTGCCAGCACTCAGAATAGCAATCAGCCCCAGCATTTT. Protein sequence: CASTQNSNQPQHF. The V call is TRBV6-1, the J call TRBJ1-5; no clear D gene. V was shortened by 7 bases and J by 0 bases, with 7 bases between the two germline ends. The CDR3 is made up of 13 amino acids. Germline CDR1 reads MNHNS; CDR2 reads SASEGT.